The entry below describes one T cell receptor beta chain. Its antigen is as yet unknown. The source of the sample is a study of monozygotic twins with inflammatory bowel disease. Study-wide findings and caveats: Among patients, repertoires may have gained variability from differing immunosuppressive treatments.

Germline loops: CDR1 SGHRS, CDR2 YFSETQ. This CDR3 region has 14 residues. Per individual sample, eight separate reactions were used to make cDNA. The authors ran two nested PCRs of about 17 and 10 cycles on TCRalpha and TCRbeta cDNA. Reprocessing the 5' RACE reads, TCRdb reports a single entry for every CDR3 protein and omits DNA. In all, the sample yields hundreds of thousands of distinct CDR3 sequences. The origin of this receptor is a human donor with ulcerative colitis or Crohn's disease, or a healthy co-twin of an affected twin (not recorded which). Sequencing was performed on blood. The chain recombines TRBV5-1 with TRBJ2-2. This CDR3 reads CASSWDRNTGELFF.